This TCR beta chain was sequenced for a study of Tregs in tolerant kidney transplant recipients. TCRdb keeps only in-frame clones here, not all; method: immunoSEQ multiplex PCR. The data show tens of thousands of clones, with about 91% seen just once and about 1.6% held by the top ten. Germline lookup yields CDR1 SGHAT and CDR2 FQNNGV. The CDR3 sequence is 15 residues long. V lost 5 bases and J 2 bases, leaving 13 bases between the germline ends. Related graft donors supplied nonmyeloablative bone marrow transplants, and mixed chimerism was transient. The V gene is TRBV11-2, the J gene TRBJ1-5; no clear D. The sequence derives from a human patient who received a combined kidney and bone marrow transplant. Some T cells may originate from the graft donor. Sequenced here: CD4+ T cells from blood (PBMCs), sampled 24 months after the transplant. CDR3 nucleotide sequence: TGTGCCAGCAGCCTCAACGCGGGAGGCAATCAGCCCCAGCATTTT. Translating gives CASSLNAGGNQPQHF. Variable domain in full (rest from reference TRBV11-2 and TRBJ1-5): EAGVAQSPRYKIIEKRQSVAFWCNPISGHATLYWYQQILGQGPKLLIQFQNNGVVDDSQLPKDRFSAERLKGVDSTLKIQPAKLEDSAVYLCASSLNAGGNQPQHFGDGTRLSIL.